This T cell receptor beta chain was captured in a study of T cell changes during pregnancy in multiple sclerosis (dated by TCRdb to between 2018 and 2021). Broadly, across the study: In women with multiple sclerosis, the researchers looked at how the T cell repertoire shifted as pregnancy progressed.

The method was the immunoSEQ multiplex PCR assay. The table comes from immuneACCESS by way of TCRdb, which keeps in-frame sequences with V and J called. Part of the clones is missing from these tables; in studies checked, under half for an unresolved V gene and the rest for unknown reasons. In all, the sample holds about 44,000 clones, and roughly 89% of those were seen once. 0.67% of the sample rests with the top ten. Worth noting for this clone: Its antigen has not been determined. The sample holds no much larger clone one base away, and base qualities are not on file.

V is shortened by 4 bases, J by 4 bases, and the region joining them spans 10 bases. The germline V gene gives CDR1 as MNHNS and CDR2 as SASEGT. The CDR3 numbers 14 residues from cysteine through phenylalanine. CDR3 DNA only is kept here, 42 bases in frame from base 1. Material: CD4+ T cells from peripheral blood mononuclear cells, obtained in the first trimester of pregnancy. The clonotype comes from a female donor with multiple sclerosis, enrolled in a pregnancy study. The sequence links TRBV6-1 to TRBJ2-2, with the D gene uncertain. The CDR3 has the sequence CASSGVRSTGELFF. Here is the DNA: TGTGCCAGCAGTGGGGTTAGGAGCACCGGGGAGCTGTTTTTT.